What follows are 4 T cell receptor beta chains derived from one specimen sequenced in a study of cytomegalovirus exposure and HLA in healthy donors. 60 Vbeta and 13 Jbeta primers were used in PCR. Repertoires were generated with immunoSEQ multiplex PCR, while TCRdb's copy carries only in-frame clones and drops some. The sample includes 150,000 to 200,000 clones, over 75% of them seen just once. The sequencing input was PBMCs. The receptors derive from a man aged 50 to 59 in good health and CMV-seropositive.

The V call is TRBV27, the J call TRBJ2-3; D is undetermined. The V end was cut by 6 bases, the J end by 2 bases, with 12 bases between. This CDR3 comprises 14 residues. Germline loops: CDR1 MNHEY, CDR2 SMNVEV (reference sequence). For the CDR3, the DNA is TGTGCCAGCAGCGTGACGAGGCCCACAGATACGCAGTATTTT. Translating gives CASSVTRPTDTQYF.

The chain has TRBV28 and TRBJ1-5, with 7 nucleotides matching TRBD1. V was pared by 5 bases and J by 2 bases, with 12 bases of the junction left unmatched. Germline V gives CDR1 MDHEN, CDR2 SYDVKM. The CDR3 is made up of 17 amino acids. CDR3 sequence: CASSNYRGPSGNQPQHF. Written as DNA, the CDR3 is TGTGCCAGCAGTAACTACAGGGGTCCCAGTGGCAATCAGCCCCAGCATTTT.

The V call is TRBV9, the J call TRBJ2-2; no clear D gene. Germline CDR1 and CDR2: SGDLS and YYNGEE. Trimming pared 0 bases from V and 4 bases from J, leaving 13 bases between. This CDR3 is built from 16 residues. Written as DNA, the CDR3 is TGTGCCAGCAGCGTAGACCCTGGCTTCAGCACCGGGGAGCTGTTTTTT. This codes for CASSVDPGFSTGELFF.

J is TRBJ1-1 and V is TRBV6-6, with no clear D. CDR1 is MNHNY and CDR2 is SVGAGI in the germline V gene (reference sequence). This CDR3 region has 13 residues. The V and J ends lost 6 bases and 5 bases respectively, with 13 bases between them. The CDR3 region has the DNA TGTGCCAGCAGACCCCAGGCGGGAACTGAAGCTTTCTTT. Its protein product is CASRPQAGTEAFF.